Below, one T cell receptor (beta chain) is given with its context. The data are from a study of shared clonotypes between healthy human individuals. Study background: In total, the donors were two women and a few men aged 18 to 49.

There were no recent acute infections or vaccinations among the donors, who were healthy HIV-negative adults. V lost 3 bases and J 0 bases, leaving 3 bases between the germline ends. CDR1 is SGHTA, CDR2 FQGNSA, per germline. This CDR3 contains 13 residues. Genomic DNA of every subset was divided equally among multiple immunoSEQ plates. In the authors' workflow: ImmunoSEQ junction-only sequences lacked quality scores, so their filtering differed. The repertoire was sequenced with immunoSEQ multiplex PCR; TCRdb's copy has only in-frame clones and lacks some. Clone size and V and J calls were adopted from that table, with D and trimming inferred from the DNA. The sample lists 400,000 to 600,000 clones; roughly 85% were seen once.

Specimen: PBMCs. The receptor comes from a woman between 40 and 50 years old in good health. Some clones in this sample may be carry-over from other donors' samples. The chain has TRBV7-2 and TRBJ2-1; the D is unclear. The CDR3, as DNA: TGTGCCAGCAGCTTCTACTCCTACAATGAGCAGTTCTTC. This codes for CASSFYSYNEQFF.